These 5 T cell receptor beta chains were sequenced from one sample in a study of human T cells and chemical hapten exposure. Time point meaning: patch test 1, 2 weeks after DPC sensitization. Regarding treatment: therapeutic diphenylcyclopropenone sensitization with weekly scalp DPC. TCRdb re-called the RACE reads with MiXCR, one entry per CDR3 protein. Among tens of thousands of distinct CDR3 sequences listed, around a tenth were seen once. The material was whole blood, obtained in connection with sensitization to the hapten diphenylcyclopropenone (DPC). Receptor source: a woman between 50 and 59 years old with alopecia areata. Some clones in this sample may be carry-over from other donors' samples.

V gene TRBV5-4 combines with J gene TRBJ1-2; TRBD1 agrees at 7 bases. CDR1 is SGHNT and CDR2 is YYREEE in the germline V gene (reference sequence). The CDR3 has 15 amino acids. V was clipped by 2 bases and J by 1 base; unmatched bases: 5. The CDR3 DNA sequence: TGTGCCAGCAGCTTTCCGACAGGGAATAACTATGGCTACACCTTC. Its translation: CASSFPTGNNYGYTF.

The chain employs TRBV3-1 and TRBJ1-5, with D unresolved. Germline CDR1 LGHDT, CDR2 YNNKEL (reference sequence). This CDR3 spans 13 amino acids. Trimming left V 4 bases short and J 2 bases short, with 6 bases between. The chain's CDR3 is CASSRLGNQPQHF. Written as DNA, the CDR3 is TGTGCCAGCAGCCGGCTTGGCAATCAGCCCCAGCATTTT.

This clonotype appeared a few times. V is TRBV21-1 and J is TRBJ2-7; whether TRBD1, the table's D call, matches the DNA was not checked. TRBV21-1 is a listed pseudogene. The CDR3 is 15 amino acids. The CDR3 is CASSPPDRGPYEQYF. CDR3 in DNA: TGTGCCAGCAGCCCCCCGGACAGGGGCCCCTACGAGCAGTACTTC.

This clonotype appeared many times. V is TRBV5-6 and J is TRBJ2-3; 11 bases match TRBD2. J was trimmed by 5 bases and V by 1 base; bases with no gene match: 6. CDR1 and CDR2 from the germline V gene are SGHDT and YYEEEE. This CDR3 is built from 16 residues. CDR3 region: CASSLWPSGRRDTQYF. CDR3 sequence (DNA): TGTGCCAGCAGCTTGTGGCCTAGCGGGAGGAGAGATACGCAGTATTTT.

The sample holds many counts of this clonotype. V and J are TRBV7-8 and TRBJ2-3, with D possibly being TRBD1 (5 bases). Germline-derived CDR1 and CDR2 are SGHVS and FQNEAQ. The CDR3 extends over 16 amino acids. The germline V and J ends were trimmed by 6 bases and 1 base, with 17 bases remaining between them. CDR3 DNA: TGTGCCAGCAGGGGGCATGGGGCGCGAGGCACAGATACGCAGTATTTT. It is translated as CASRGHGARGTDTQYF.